These 12 T cell receptor beta chains share one sample of origin, sequenced in a study of beta chain features in type 1 diabetes. Notes on the study in general: Within each of all four CD4+ subsets, Type 1 diabetes patients had TCRB CDR3s that were moderately but significantly shorter.

The sequenced template was cDNA made from the entire isolated RNA. The protocol was immunoSEQ multiplex PCR, while the TCRdb copy is restricted to in-frame clones and leaves out a portion. The repertoire consists of some 640,000 clones, with over 12% occurring once and the leading ten covering approximately 0.042%. Antigens of these TCRs are unknown. Sequenced material: naive CD4+ T cells from blood. Receptor source: a man aged 18 to 35 with type 1 diabetes.

The chain combines TRBV19 with TRBJ2-2, with D perhaps matching TRBD1 or TRBD2 (5 bases each). Germline V lookup: CDR1 LNHDA, CDR2 SQIVND (reference sequence). The V gene lost 7 bases and the J gene lost 1 base, with 10 bases spanning the gap. The CDR3 length is 14 residues. The CDR3 nucleotides read TGTGCCAGTAAGGTTGGGGGGAACACCGGGGAGCTGTTTTTT. Protein: CASKVGGNTGELFF.

This clone was counted between two and nine times. Here the CDR3 DNA reads TGTGCCAGCAGCTTAGGGGCAGCGGGGCTGAACATTCAGTACTTC. Translating gives CASSLGAAGLNIQYF. The chain combines TRBV11-2 with TRBJ2-4; 7 bases line up with TRBD2. The V and J ends lost 1 base and 7 bases, in that order; junction bases with no gene match: 7. Germline V gives CDR1 SGHAT, CDR2 FQNNGV. The CDR3 contains 15 residues.

V is TRBV7-8 and J is TRBJ2-3; TRBD2 agrees at 7 bases. V dropped 5 bases and J dropped 5; count of bases not matched to a gene: 13. Germline CDR1 reads SGHVS; CDR2 reads FQNEAQ. This CDR3 contains 16 residues. The CDR3 loop reads CASSKRGGGVVDTQYF. The CDR3 nucleotides read TGTGCCAGCAGCAAAAGGGGCGGGGGAGTAGTAGATACGCAGTATTTT.

This clone came up a few times. This chain joins TRBV30 and TRBJ2-3; D not certain. Deletions cut 1 base from V and 0 bases from J, with 8 bases between. Germline assignment: CDR1 GTSNPN and CDR2 SVGIG (reference sequence). The length of the CDR3 is 14 residues. The CDR3 DNA reads TGTGCCTGGAGTGGGGGTCTTAGCACAGATACGCAGTATTTT. Translating gives CAWSGGLSTDTQYF.

The chain recombines TRBV2 with TRBJ1-5; D possibly corresponds to TRBD1 (6 bases). Trimming took off 8 bases at V and 7 bases at J, with 18 bases between the two ends. Germline V CDR1 and CDR2: SNHLY, FYNNEI. The CDR3 covers 14 residues. The CDR3 reads CASVGVQGGQPQHF. The CDR3 coding sequence is TGTGCCAGCGTCGGCGTACAGGGCGGGCAGCCCCAGCATTTT.

This clone was found a few times. This chain joins TRBV5-1 and TRBJ1-2; 8 positions match TRBD1. Germline-derived CDR1 and CDR2 are SGHRS and YFSETQ. This CDR3 comprises 14 residues. Germline trimming cut 4 bases from V and 8 bases from J; bases unmatched to any gene: 10. The DNA of the CDR3 is TGCGCCAGCAGCCACGACAGGGGAGTAGACGGCTACACCTTC. Amino acids: CASSHDRGVDGYTF.

The table lists this clone with a few counts. This may stem from a read error, because a much larger clone lies one nucleotide away. Distinct nucleotide sequences in the sample also encode this CDR3. This rearrangement joins TRBV7-2 to TRBJ2-5; the D is unclear. CDR3 length equals 11 residues. Germline loops: CDR1 SGHTA, CDR2 FQGNSA. Trimming took 3 bases from V and 4 from J, leaving 3 bases between them. CDR3 residues: CASSFRETQYF. The CDR3 DNA sequence: TGTGCCAGCAGCTTTCGAGAGACCCAGTACTTC.

The gene calls are TRBV5-1 and TRBJ2-1; tentative D call: TRBD1 (6 bases). The V gene lost 3 bases and the J gene lost 7 bases, with 11 bases spanning the gap. CDR3 length equals 13 residues. Germline-derived CDR1 and CDR2 are SGHRS and YFSETQ. CDR3 loop: CASSSRTANEQFF. The DNA for the CDR3 is TGCGCCAGCAGCTCCAGGACAGCTAATGAGCAGTTCTTC.

This clone was observed a handful of times. The rearrangement joins TRBV11-2 to TRBJ2-4; TRBD2 matches 8 bases. Trimming at V came to 5 bases and at J to 0 bases, leaving 6 bases not matched to a gene. Germline V CDR1 and CDR2: SGHAT, FQNNGV. The CDR3 has 16 amino acids. The CDR3: CASSSGTRLAKNIQYF. CDR3 DNA sequence: TGTGCCAGCAGCAGTGGGACTAGACTAGCCAAAAACATTCAGTACTTC.

A few counts support this clone. The chain couples TRBV5-1 to TRBJ1-1; D not resolved. Germline CDR1 and CDR2: SGHRS and YFSETQ. This CDR3 contains 12 residues. Trimming took 5 bases from V and 0 from J, leaving 5 bases between them. In DNA, the CDR3 is TGCGCCAGCAGTTATCTGAACACTGAAGCTTTCTTT. As protein: CASSYLNTEAFF. The entire variable domain, with the rest obtained from reference TRBV5-1 and TRBJ1-1, is as follows: KAGVTQTPRYLIKTRGQQVTLSCSPISGHRSVSWYQQTPGQGLQFLFEYFSETQRNKGNFPGRFSGRQFSNSRSEMNVSTLELGDSALYLCASSYLNTEAFFGQGTRLTVV.

The V gene is TRBV5-1, the J gene TRBJ2-1; perhaps TRBD1 as D (5 bases). V lost 2 bases to trimming and J lost 5 bases, with 11 bases between them. The CDR3 has 14 amino acids. The germline V gene encodes CDR1 SGHRS and CDR2 YFSETQ. CDR3 DNA sequence: TGCGCCAGCAGCTTTTCAGGGTTTAACAATGAGCAGTTCTTC. Protein product: CASSFSGFNNEQFF.

This clone has only a few counts. The chain joins TRBV21-1 to TRBJ1-4; the D call in the table, TRBD1, was not verified against the DNA. TRBV21-1 has pseudogene status. The CDR3 covers 17 residues. CDR3 loop: CASSSGQPSATNEKLFF. In nucleotides, the CDR3 is TGTGCCAGCAGCTCAGGACAGCCCTCCGCAACTAATGAAAAACTGTTTTTT.